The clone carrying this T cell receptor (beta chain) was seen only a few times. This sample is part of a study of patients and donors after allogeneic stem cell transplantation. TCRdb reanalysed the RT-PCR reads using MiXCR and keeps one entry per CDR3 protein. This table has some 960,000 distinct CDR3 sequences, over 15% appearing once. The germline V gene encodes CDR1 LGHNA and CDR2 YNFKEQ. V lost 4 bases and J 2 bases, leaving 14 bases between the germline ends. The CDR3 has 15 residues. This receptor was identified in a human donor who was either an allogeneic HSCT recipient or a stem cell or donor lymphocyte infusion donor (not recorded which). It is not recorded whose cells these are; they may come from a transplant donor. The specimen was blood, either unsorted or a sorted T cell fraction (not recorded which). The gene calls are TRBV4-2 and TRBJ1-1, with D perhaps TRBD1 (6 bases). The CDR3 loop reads CASSPGQRLNTEAFF. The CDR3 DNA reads TGTGCCAGCAGCCCAGGACAGAGATTAAACACTGAAGCTTTCTTT.